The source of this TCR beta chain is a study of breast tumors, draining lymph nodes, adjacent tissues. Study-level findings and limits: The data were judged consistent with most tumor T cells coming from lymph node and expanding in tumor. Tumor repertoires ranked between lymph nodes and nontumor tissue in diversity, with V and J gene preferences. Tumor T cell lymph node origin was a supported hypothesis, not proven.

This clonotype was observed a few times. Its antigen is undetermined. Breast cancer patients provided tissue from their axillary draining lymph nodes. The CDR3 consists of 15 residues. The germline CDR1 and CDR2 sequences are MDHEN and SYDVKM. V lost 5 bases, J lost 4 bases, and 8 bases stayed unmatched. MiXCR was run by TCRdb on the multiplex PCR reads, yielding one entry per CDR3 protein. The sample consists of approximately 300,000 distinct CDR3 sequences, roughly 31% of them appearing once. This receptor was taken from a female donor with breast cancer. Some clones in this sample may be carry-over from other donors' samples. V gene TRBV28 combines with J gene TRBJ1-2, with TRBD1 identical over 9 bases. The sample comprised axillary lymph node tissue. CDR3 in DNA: TGTGCCAGCAGTCTCCGGGACAGGGAGGGCTATGGCTACACCTTC. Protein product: CASSLRDREGYGYTF.